Below, 5 T cell receptor beta chains from the same sample are listed, as sequenced in a study of blood T cell repertoires in COVID-19 (dated by TCRdb to the early 2020s). Receptors were amplified or captured by the immunoSEQ multiplex PCR assay. In TCRdb, the immuneACCESS table is reduced to in-frame sequences with V and J assigned. These tables do not hold every clone; where another copy was compared, an unresolved V gene accounts for under half, and the others remain unexplained. The sample table contains hundreds of thousands of clones; only one count was recorded for about nine tenths of them. In total, the top ten clones hold under 14% of the sample. Sequencing was done on a sample of peripheral blood. The receptors derive from a middle-aged man with COVID-19, enrolled during active disease.

This clone was seen ten or more times. The chain recombines TRBV4-2 with TRBJ2-7; 8 positions match TRBD2. Germline CDR1 LGHNA, CDR2 YNFKEQ. The CDR3 has 16 amino acids. The trim removed 0 bases at V and 0 bases at J, leaving 4 bases unmatched. As DNA, the CDR3 is TGTGCCAGCAGCCAAGATACCGGGGGGGCCTCCTACGAGCAGTACTTC. Amino acids: CASSQDTGGASYEQYF.

V gene TRBV3-1 (or the pseudogene TRBV3-2) combines with J gene TRBJ1-2; 8 bases align to TRBD1. The CDR3 runs to 15 residues. V was pared by 3 bases and J by 5 bases, with 8 bases of the junction left unmatched. Germline V gene data show CDR1 as LGHDT and CDR2 as YNNKEL (reference sequence). As DNA, the CDR3 is TGTGCCAGCAGCCATTCGGACAGGGTCAGATATGGCTACACCTTC. Its protein is CASSHSDRVRYGYTF.

V is TRBV19 and J is TRBJ1-2; D is undetermined. The CDR3 is 12 amino acids. Germline CDR1 LNHDA, CDR2 SQIVND (reference sequence). The germline V and J ends were trimmed by 1 base and 4 bases, with 4 bases remaining between them. CDR3 residues: CASSIAGYGYTF. The CDR3 nucleotides are TGTGCCAGTAGTATAGCAGGCTATGGCTACACCTTC.

The V and J genes are TRBV3-1 (or the pseudogene TRBV3-2) and TRBJ2-1; the match to TRBD2 covers 10 bases. V trimming: 3 bases; J trimming: 8 bases; junction bases outside the gene matches: 4. CDR3 length: 14 residues. Germline lookup yields CDR1 LGHDT and CDR2 YNNKEL (reference sequence). CDR3: CASSHRAGGDEQFF. The CDR3 DNA sequence: TGTGCCAGCAGCCACAGAGCGGGGGGGGATGAGCAGTTCTTC.

The chain is built from TRBV7-9 and TRBJ1-3; D ambiguous. This CDR3 spans 13 amino acids. Germline-derived CDR1 and CDR2 are SEHNR and FQNEAQ (reference sequence). V lost 2 bases to trimming and J lost 1 base, with 3 bases between them. The CDR3 DNA follows: TGTGCCAGCAGCTTATCATCTGGAAACACCATATATTTT. This codes for CASSLSSGNTIYF.